This section outlines one TCR beta chain sequence together with its context. Its target is unknown. This sample is part of a study of cytomegalovirus exposure and HLA in healthy donors. Study outcomes and limitations: Cytomegalovirus-associated TCR beta chains were listed, numbering some 150.

60 Vbeta and 13 Jbeta primers were used in PCR. The assay was immunoSEQ multiplex PCR, and TCRdb's table has in-frame clones only and misses some. Of some 110,000 clones in the sample, roughly 13% are singletons; the top ten hold about a sixth. Germline V gene data show CDR1 as MDHEN and CDR2 as SYDVKM. The ends were cut back, 2 bases at V and 7 bases at J, with 10 bases in the middle. CDR3 length: 13 residues. The chain employs TRBV28 and TRBJ2-3; a possible D gene is TRBD1 (6 bases). The sequencing input was PBMCs. This clonotype originated in a man aged 35 to 55 in good health and CMV-seropositive. CDR3 in amino acids: CASSLVRGNTQYF. The CDR3 coding sequence is TGTGCCAGCAGTTTAGTCAGGGGAAATACGCAGTATTTT.